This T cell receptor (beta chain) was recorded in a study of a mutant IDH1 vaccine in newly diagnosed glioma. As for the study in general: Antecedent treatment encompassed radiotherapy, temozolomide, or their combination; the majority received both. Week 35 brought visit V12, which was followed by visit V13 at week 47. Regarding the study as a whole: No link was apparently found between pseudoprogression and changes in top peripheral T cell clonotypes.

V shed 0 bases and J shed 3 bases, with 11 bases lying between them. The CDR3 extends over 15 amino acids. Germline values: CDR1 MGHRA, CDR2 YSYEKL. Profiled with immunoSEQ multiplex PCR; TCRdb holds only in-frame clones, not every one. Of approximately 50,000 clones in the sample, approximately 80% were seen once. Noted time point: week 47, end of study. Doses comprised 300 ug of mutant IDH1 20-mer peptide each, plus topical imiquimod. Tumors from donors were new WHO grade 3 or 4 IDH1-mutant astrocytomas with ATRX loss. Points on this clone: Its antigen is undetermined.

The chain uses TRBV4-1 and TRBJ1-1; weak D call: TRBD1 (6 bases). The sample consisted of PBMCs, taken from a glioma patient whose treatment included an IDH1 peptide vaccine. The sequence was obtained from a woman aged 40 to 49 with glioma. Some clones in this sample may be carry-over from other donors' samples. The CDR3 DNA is TGCGCCAGCAGCCAAGATATGGGGGCAGACACTGAAGCTTTCTTT. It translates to CASSQDMGADTEAFF.